This is a list of T cell receptor beta chains from one sample in a study of blood T cell repertoires in COVID-19. Assay: immunoSEQ multiplex PCR; the TCRdb copy retains only in-frame clones and omits some. The sample includes approximately 180,000 clones, approximately 90% of them seen just once. Sequencing was performed on peripheral blood. The receptors derive from a man aged 50 to 59 with acute or convalescent COVID-19. Each CDR3 is given with its conserved first and last residue. Each record gives: J gene, V gene, D gene, CDR3 protein. A D gene is named only where the DNA matches it firmly.

J gene: TRBJ1-2
V gene: TRBV5-6
D gene: TRBD1
CDR3 protein: CASRRQGQGYGYTF

J gene: TRBJ2-1
V gene: TRBV9
D gene: TRBD2
CDR3 protein: CASSVATRREGQFF

J gene: TRBJ2-6
V gene: TRBV15
D gene: NA
CDR3 protein: CATSRGKGSGANVLTF

J gene: TRBJ2-6
V gene: TRBV29-1
D gene: NA
CDR3 protein: CSVEARGITGANVLTF

J gene: TRBJ1-6
V gene: TRBV7-6
D gene: TRBD1
CDR3 protein: CASSLSTGSGSPLHF

J gene: TRBJ2-1
V gene: TRBV7-2
D gene: TRBD2
CDR3 protein: CASSLGGTSGSNEQFF

J gene: TRBJ1-1
V gene: TRBV27
D gene: NA
CDR3 protein: CASRIQGAVTEAFF

J gene: TRBJ1-1
V gene: TRBV7-3
D gene: TRBD1
CDR3 protein: CASSSGQGTRAEAFF

J gene: TRBJ1-3
V gene: TRBV11-2
D gene: TRBD1
CDR3 protein: CASSRQGRRNTIYF

J gene: TRBJ2-2
V gene: TRBV3-1/TRBV3-2
D gene: TRBD2
CDR3 protein: CASSASGGSGTGELFF

J gene: TRBJ2-2
V gene: TRBV27
D gene: NA
CDR3 protein: CASSFRGGSTRKLFF

J gene: TRBJ1-6
V gene: TRBV11-2
D gene: NA
CDR3 protein: CASSLQGFSSPLHF

J gene: TRBJ2-2
V gene: TRBV13
D gene: TRBD2
CDR3 protein: CASSLIPGGATPGELFF

J gene: TRBJ2-1
V gene: TRBV10-3
D gene: TRBD2
CDR3 protein: CAISDSAGGRKSYNEQFF

J gene: TRBJ2-1
V gene: TRBV6-4
D gene: TRBD2
CDR3 protein: CASSRDLAGTYNEQFF

J gene: TRBJ1-5
V gene: TRBV27
D gene: NA
CDR3 protein: CASSRGRGDQPQHF

J gene: TRBJ2-1
V gene: TRBV5-4
D gene: TRBD2
CDR3 protein: CASSLGGGHYNEQFF

J gene: TRBJ2-1
V gene: TRBV2
D gene: NA
CDR3 protein: CASSFSGNEQFF

J gene: TRBJ2-3
V gene: TRBV11-2
D gene: NA
CDR3 protein: CASSASVAESTDTQYF

J gene: TRBJ1-3
V gene: TRBV6-5
D gene: NA
CDR3 protein: CASSPGVSGNTIYF

J gene: TRBJ2-7
V gene: TRBV7-9
D gene: NA
CDR3 protein: CASSLTGNVDEQYF

J gene: TRBJ2-2
V gene: TRBV19
D gene: TRBD1
CDR3 protein: CASLAQGVSGELFF

J gene: TRBJ2-5
V gene: TRBV19
D gene: TRBD2
CDR3 protein: CASSSTSAGGETQYF

J gene: TRBJ1-2
V gene: TRBV27
D gene: NA
CDR3 protein: CASYTGSSNGYTF

J gene: TRBJ1-6
V gene: TRBV5-5
D gene: NA
CDR3 protein: CASSLFGSSPLHF

J gene: TRBJ1-2
V gene: TRBV9
D gene: TRBD1
CDR3 protein: CASSVGTGGYGYTF

J gene: TRBJ2-3
V gene: TRBV6-4
D gene: TRBD1
CDR3 protein: CASSVQGGTDTQYF

J gene: TRBJ2-2
V gene: TRBV5-1
D gene: TRBD2
CDR3 protein: CASTGGGLTGELFF

J gene: TRBJ2-2
V gene: TRBV19
D gene: TRBD1
CDR3 protein: CASSVSPGQGVLGELFF

J gene: TRBJ2-1
V gene: TRBV5-1
D gene: NA
CDR3 protein: CASSFSPSGYNEQFF

J gene: TRBJ2-3
V gene: TRBV7-2
D gene: NA
CDR3 protein: CASSLGLTVGTDTQYF

J gene: TRBJ2-1
V gene: TRBV11-2
D gene: TRBD2
CDR3 protein: CASSGLLAVANNEQFF

J gene: TRBJ1-1
V gene: TRBV7-9
D gene: NA
CDR3 protein: CASSLGSSRWATEAFF

J gene: TRBJ2-7
V gene: TRBV7-8
D gene: TRBD2
CDR3 protein: CATGLVGGSYEQYF

J gene: TRBJ2-3
V gene: TRBV7-9
D gene: NA
CDR3 protein: CASSPSLASDTQYF

J gene: TRBJ2-1
V gene: TRBV6-5
D gene: NA
CDR3 protein: CASGGAVNEQFF

J gene: TRBJ1-4
V gene: TRBV7-8
D gene: NA
CDR3 protein: CASSLDDRSGEKLFF

J gene: TRBJ2-1
V gene: TRBV18
D gene: NA
CDR3 protein: CASSPREGVEQFF

J gene: TRBJ2-5
V gene: TRBV19
D gene: TRBD2
CDR3 protein: CASSNLAGAVEETQYF

J gene: TRBJ1-3
V gene: TRBV5-1
D gene: NA
CDR3 protein: CASRTGLRASGNTIYF

J gene: TRBJ2-1
V gene: TRBV19
D gene: TRBD2
CDR3 protein: CASSRITGGHNEQFF

J gene: TRBJ2-1
V gene: TRBV5-1
D gene: NA
CDR3 protein: CASSHPTGTNEQFF

J gene: TRBJ1-1
V gene: TRBV4-1
D gene: TRBD1
CDR3 protein: CASKKPGGSEAFF

J gene: TRBJ2-5
V gene: TRBV5-1
D gene: NA
CDR3 protein: CASSSRETQYF

J gene: TRBJ2-5
V gene: TRBV19
D gene: NA
CDR3 protein: CASSIDWGRQETQYF

J gene: TRBJ2-7
V gene: TRBV4-1
D gene: NA
CDR3 protein: CASSQGQDYEQYF

J gene: TRBJ1-1
V gene: TRBV7-8
D gene: TRBD1
CDR3 protein: CASSFGTGDTEAFF

J gene: TRBJ2-7
V gene: TRBV6-6
D gene: TRBD2
CDR3 protein: CASSQIAGASSHEQYF